This T cell receptor beta chain was recorded in a study of T cells after yellow fever vaccination. Overall study: Preparing low-cell-number fractions relied on SMART-Seq v4 Ultra Low Input.

Universal primer sites and UMIs were introduced during 5'RACE template-switching synthesis of TCR cDNA. Via MiXCR, TCRdb re-called the 5' RACE reads, giving one row per CDR3 protein. The data contain roughly 310,000 distinct CDR3 sequences, around 4% of them singletons. This clonotype has a count of ten or more. V gave up 0 bases and J gave up 1 base; unmatched junction bases: 3. CDR1 LNHDA and CDR2 SQIVND come from the germline V gene (reference sequence). The CDR3 is 16 residues long. Here the sequenced sample was PBMCs, taken on the day of the yellow fever booster vaccination. This clonotype was obtained from a man in his late teens or twenties who received the YFV17D yellow fever vaccine. The gene calls are TRBV19 and TRBJ2-1; 7 bases align to TRBD2. CDR3 bases: TGTGCCAGTAGTATAGATCGTAGCGGGTCCTACAATGAGCAGTTCTTC. Its translation: CASSIDRSGSYNEQFF. The complete variable domain, with remaining parts taken from reference TRBV19 and TRBJ2-1, reads DGGITQSPKYLFRKEGQNVTLSCEQNLNHDAMYWYRQDPGQGLRLIYYSQIVNDFQKGDIAEGYSVSREKKESFPLTVTSAQKNPTAFYLCASSIDRSGSYNEQFFGPGTRLTVL.